What follows is one T cell receptor beta chain and its context. Assay used: immunoSEQ multiplex PCR; TCRdb lists only in-frame clones, some missing. The sample comprises about 530,000 clones, roughly nine tenths of which are singletons, and 7.8% rests with the top ten. Per germline, CDR1 WSHSY and CDR2 SAAADI. Between the trimmed V and J ends, which lost 0 bases and 0 bases, there was a span of 11 bases. The CDR3 covers 16 residues. The sample originates from a study of blood T cell repertoires in COVID-19. The receptor comes from a woman between 45 and 60 years old with COVID-19, enrolled during active disease. The specimen was peripheral blood. The chain has TRBV10-2 and TRBJ1-2, with a tentative D call TRBD1 (6 bases). CDR3 bases: TGCGCCAGCAGTGAGTCGGACAGCTCAGCTAACTATGGCTACACCTTC. Its protein is CASSESDSSANYGYTF.